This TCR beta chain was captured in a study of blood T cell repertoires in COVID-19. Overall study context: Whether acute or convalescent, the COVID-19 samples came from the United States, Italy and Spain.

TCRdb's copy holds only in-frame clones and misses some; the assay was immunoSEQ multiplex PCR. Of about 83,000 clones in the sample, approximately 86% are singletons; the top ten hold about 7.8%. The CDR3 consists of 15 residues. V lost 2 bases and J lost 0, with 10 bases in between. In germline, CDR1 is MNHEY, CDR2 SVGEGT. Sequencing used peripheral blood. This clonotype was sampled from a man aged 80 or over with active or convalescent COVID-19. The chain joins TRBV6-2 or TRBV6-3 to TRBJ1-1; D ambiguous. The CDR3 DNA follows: TGTGCCAGCAGTTACGTCGAGCGAATGAACACTGAAGCTTTCTTT. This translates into CASSYVERMNTEAFF.